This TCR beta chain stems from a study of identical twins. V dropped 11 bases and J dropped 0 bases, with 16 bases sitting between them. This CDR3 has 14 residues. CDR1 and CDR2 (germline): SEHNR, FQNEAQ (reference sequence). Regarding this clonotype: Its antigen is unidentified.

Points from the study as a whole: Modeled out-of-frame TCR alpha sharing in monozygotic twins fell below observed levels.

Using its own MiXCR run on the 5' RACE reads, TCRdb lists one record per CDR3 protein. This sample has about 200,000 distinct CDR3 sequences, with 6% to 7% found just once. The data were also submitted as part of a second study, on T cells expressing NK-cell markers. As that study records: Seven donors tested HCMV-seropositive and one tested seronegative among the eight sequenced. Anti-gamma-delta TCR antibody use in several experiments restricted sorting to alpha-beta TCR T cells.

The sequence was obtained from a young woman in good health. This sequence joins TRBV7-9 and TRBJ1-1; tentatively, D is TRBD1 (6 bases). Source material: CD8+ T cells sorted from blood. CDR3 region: CAGRSNRVNTEAFF. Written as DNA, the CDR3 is TGTGCCGGCCGGTCTAACAGGGTGAACACTGAAGCTTTCTTT.